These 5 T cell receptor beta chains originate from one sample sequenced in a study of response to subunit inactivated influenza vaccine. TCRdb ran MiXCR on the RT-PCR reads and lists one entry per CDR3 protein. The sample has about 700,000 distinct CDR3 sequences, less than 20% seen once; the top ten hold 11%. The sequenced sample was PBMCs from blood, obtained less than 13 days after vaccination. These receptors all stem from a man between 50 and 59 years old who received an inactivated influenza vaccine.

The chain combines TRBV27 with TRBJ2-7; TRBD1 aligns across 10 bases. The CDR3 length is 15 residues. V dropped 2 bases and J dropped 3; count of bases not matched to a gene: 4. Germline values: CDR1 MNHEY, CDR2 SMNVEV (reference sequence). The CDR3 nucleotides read TGTGCCAGCAGTTTAGGACGGACAGGGGGCTACGAGCAGTACTTC. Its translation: CASSLGRTGGYEQYF.

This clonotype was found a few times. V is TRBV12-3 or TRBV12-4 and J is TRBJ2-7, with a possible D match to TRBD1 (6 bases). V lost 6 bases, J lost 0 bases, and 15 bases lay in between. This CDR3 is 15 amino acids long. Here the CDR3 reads CASRLDSHPSYEQYF. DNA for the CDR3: TGTGCCAGCAGACTGGACAGCCACCCCTCCTACGAGCAGTACTTC.

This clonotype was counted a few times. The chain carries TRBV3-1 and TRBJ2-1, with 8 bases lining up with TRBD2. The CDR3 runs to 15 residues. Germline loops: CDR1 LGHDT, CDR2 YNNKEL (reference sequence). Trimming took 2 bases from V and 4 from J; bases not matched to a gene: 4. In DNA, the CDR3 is TGTGCCAGCAGCCAATATAGCGGGGTGTACAATGAGCAGTTCTTC. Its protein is CASSQYSGVYNEQFF.

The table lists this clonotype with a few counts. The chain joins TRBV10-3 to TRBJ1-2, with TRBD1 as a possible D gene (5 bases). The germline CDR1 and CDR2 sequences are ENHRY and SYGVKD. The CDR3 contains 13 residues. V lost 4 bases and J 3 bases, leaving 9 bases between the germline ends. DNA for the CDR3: TGTGCCATCAGTGTGAGGGGCGACTATGGCTACACCTTC. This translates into CAISVRGDYGYTF.

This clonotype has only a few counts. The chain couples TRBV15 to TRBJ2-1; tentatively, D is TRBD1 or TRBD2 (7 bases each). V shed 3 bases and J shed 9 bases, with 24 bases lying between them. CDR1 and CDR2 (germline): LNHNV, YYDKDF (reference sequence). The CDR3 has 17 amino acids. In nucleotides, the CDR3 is TGTGCCACCAGCAGCGGGGGGAGACAGGGCTCTAATCTTGAGCAGTTCTTC. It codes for CATSSGGRQGSNLEQFF. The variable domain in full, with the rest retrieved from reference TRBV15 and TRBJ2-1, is DAMVIQNPRYQVTQFGKPVTLSCSQTLNHNVMYWYQQKSSQAPKLLFHYYDKDFNNEADTPDNFQSRRPNTSFCFLDIRSPGLGDTAMYLCATSSGGRQGSNLEQFFGPGTRLTVL.